This passage covers 22 T cell receptor beta chains from one sample sequenced in a study of cytomegalovirus exposure and HLA in healthy donors. PCR amplification relied on 60 Vbeta primers (plus 13 Jbeta primers). The method was immunoSEQ multiplex PCR; TCRdb's version includes in-frame clones alone and lacks a portion of them. Among 200,000 to 250,000 clones, 65% to 90% were seen once, and the ten largest hold 1.2% to 1.5%. Sequencing used PBMCs. The receptors here all came from a girl aged 10 to 17 in good health and CMV-seronegative.

The rearrangement links TRBV6-1 to TRBJ1-6, with no clear D. Germline CDR1 and CDR2: MNHNS and SASEGT. This CDR3 is built from 14 residues. The V end lost 2 bases, the J end lost 10 bases, and 12 bases lay between the germline ends. The DNA of the CDR3 is TGTGCCAGCAGTGAAACGCAGGTTCGCTCACCCCTCCACTTT. Encoded protein: CASSETQVRSPLHF.

In this sample, this clone turned up a few times. The CDR3 bases are TGCAGCGTAAAACTGGGGCTGGGGGGAGCTTTCTTT. Translating it yields CSVKLGLGGAFF. V is TRBV29-1 and J is TRBJ1-1; D is possibly TRBD1 (5 bases). The CDR3 is 12 amino acids. V was cut by 6 bases and J by 10 bases, with 18 bases left in between. Germline V lookup: CDR1 SQVTM, CDR2 ANQGSEA.

The gene calls are TRBV9 and TRBJ2-3, with a possible D match to TRBD1 (5 bases). The germline gives CDR1 SGDLS, CDR2 YYNGEE. The CDR3 length is 16 residues. V gave up 3 bases and J gave up 1 base, with 15 bases separating them. CDR3 sequence: CASSEGFDDRTDTQYF. The CDR3 coding sequence is TGTGCCAGCAGCGAGGGGTTTGATGACCGCACAGATACGCAGTATTTT.

This rearrangement joins TRBV19 to TRBJ2-3, with 10 bases lining up with TRBD2. Per germline, CDR1 LNHDA and CDR2 SQIVND (reference sequence). V was pared by 8 bases and J by 5 bases, with 7 bases of the junction left unmatched. The CDR3 is 14 residues long. The chain's CDR3 is CASQLAGREDTQYF. CDR3 coding DNA: TGTGCCAGTCAACTAGCGGGGAGGGAAGATACGCAGTATTTT.

The CDR3: CASSLTGGDTEAFF. Here the CDR3 DNA reads TGTGCCAGCAGTTTGACAGGGGGAGACACTGAAGCTTTCTTT. The V gene is TRBV2, the J gene TRBJ1-1, with TRBD1 matching 9 bases. Germline assignment: CDR1 SNHLY and CDR2 FYNNEI. This CDR3 contains 14 residues. Trimming removed 5 bases from V and 3 bases from J; junction bases left unmatched: 4.

The CDR3 DNA reads as TGTGCCAGCAGCTTAGCAGGGGCTGAAGCTTTCTTT. This gives the protein CASSLAGAEAFF. The V and J genes are TRBV11-2 and TRBJ1-1; possibly TRBD1 for D (6 bases). CDR3 size: 12 residues. Germline-derived CDR1 and CDR2 are SGHAT and FQNNGV. V was trimmed by 1 base and J by 6 bases, leaving 6 bases between them.

The chain carries TRBV19 and TRBJ2-1; D might be TRBD1 (6 bases). The V end was cut by 1 base, the J end by 4 bases, with 14 bases between. Germline V gene lookup returns CDR1 LNHDA and CDR2 SQIVND (reference sequence). The CDR3 has 16 residues. CDR3 DNA: TGTGCCAGTAGTATAGGGACAGCCAAGGGTTACAATGAGCAGTTCTTC. Translation gives CASSIGTAKGYNEQFF.

This chain links TRBV6-1 with TRBJ2-3, with 13 bases fitting TRBD2. In germline, CDR1 is MNHNS, CDR2 SASEGT. After removal of 2 bases from V and 3 bases from J, the junction contained 2 bases not matched to a gene. The CDR3 has 16 residues. For the CDR3, the DNA is TGTGCCAGCAGTGAACCGGGACTAGCGGGGACAGATACGCAGTATTTT. It is translated as CASSEPGLAGTDTQYF.

V usage is TRBV11-2 and J usage is TRBJ2-5; D possibly corresponds to TRBD2 (5 bases). The J call is uncertain, as TRBJ2-7 better fits the DNA end. The V gene's germline CDR1 is SGHAT and CDR2 FQNNGV. CDR3 size: 11 residues. CDR3 in DNA: TGTGCCAGCAGCTGGACTTACGAGCAGTACTTC. Translating it yields CASSWTYEQYF.

The chain links TRBV30 to TRBJ1-6; 8 positions match TRBD1. Germline loops: CDR1 GTSNPN, CDR2 SVGIG (reference sequence). The CDR3 runs 17 residues. V lost 3 bases, J lost 0 bases, and 7 bases stayed unmatched. The CDR3 sequence is CAWSRDRSSSYNSPLHF. DNA for the CDR3: TGTGCCTGGAGCCGGGACAGGTCGAGCTCCTATAATTCACCCCTCCACTTT.

V and J are TRBV28 and TRBJ2-2; weak D call: TRBD1 (6 bases). V was cut by 4 bases and J by 2 bases, with 11 bases left in between. The V gene's germline CDR1 is MDHEN and CDR2 SYDVKM. The CDR3 totals 15 residues. This chain's CDR3 is CASSSRTVNTGELFF. CDR3 nucleotide sequence: TGTGCCAGCAGTTCTCGGACAGTAAACACCGGGGAGCTGTTTTTT.

The chain couples TRBV7-8 to TRBJ2-7; no clear D gene. V was pared by 0 bases and J by 4 bases, with 16 bases between. The CDR3 totals 16 residues. CDR1 is SGHVS, CDR2 FQNEAQ, per germline. The CDR3 region has the DNA TGTGCCAGCAGCTTAGCGCTTGGGCGAACTGTATACGAGCAGTACTTC. It yields the protein CASSLALGRTVYEQYF. The entire variable domain, with the rest obtained from reference TRBV7-8 and TRBJ2-7, is as follows: GAGVSQSPRYKVAKRGQDVALRCDPISGHVSLFWYQQALGQGPEFLTYFQNEAQLDKSGLPSDRFFAERPEGSVSTLKIQRTQQEDSAVYLCASSLALGRTVYEQYFGPGTRLTVT.

J is TRBJ2-6 and V is TRBV7-2; D perhaps matches TRBD1 (6 bases). Trimming took off 8 bases at V and 0 bases at J, with 14 bases between the two ends. Per germline, CDR1 SGHTA and CDR2 FQGNSA. The CDR3 totals 16 residues. CDR3 DNA: TGTGCCAGCGGAGAGACAGGTTTCTCTGGGGCCAACGTCCTGACTTTC. Its protein product is CASGETGFSGANVLTF.

The chain employs TRBV6-5 and TRBJ1-4; D is uncertain. Germline CDR1 is MNHEY and CDR2 is SVGAGI. Trimming took 6 bases from V and 0 from J, leaving 11 bases between them. The CDR3 runs 15 residues. Written as DNA, the CDR3 is TGTGCCAGCAGGGCGGGCAGTGCAACTAATGAAAAACTGTTTTTT. It translates to CASRAGSATNEKLFF.

The chain carries TRBV5-1 and TRBJ1-1; 12 positions match TRBD1. The CDR3 runs to 16 residues. J was trimmed by 2 bases and V by 3 bases; bases with no gene match: 5. The germline gives CDR1 SGHRS, CDR2 YFSETQ. The CDR3 sequence is CASSYGTGGLNTEAFF. The CDR3 DNA follows: TGCGCCAGCAGCTACGGGACAGGGGGCCTCAACACTGAAGCTTTCTTT.

This clone was observed a single time. The V gene is TRBV6-1, the J gene TRBJ1-1; 9 nucleotides line up with TRBD1. The CDR3 length is 15 residues. With V trimmed by 5 bases and J by 8 bases, 12 bases remained unmatched. From germline, CDR1 is MNHNS and CDR2 SASEGT. The CDR3: CASSLTGGASGEAFF. The CDR3 coding sequence is TGTGCCAGCAGTCTAACAGGGGGCGCATCGGGGGAAGCTTTCTTT.

The chain joins TRBV11-3 to TRBJ2-1; maybe TRBD2 (7 bases). Germline CDR1 SGHNT, CDR2 YENEEA. CDR3 length: 19 amino acids. The V end lost 5 bases, the J end lost 4 bases, and 27 bases lay between the germline ends. The CDR3: CASSPRAVGAGHRYNEQFF. In nucleotides, the CDR3 is TGTGCCAGCAGCCCCCGGGCGGTTGGAGCGGGACACAGGTACAATGAGCAGTTCTTC.

The rearrangement uses TRBV27 and TRBJ1-4; D gene uncertain. The CDR3 runs to 14 residues. Germline values: CDR1 MNHEY, CDR2 SMNVEV (reference sequence). V lost 2 bases, J lost 6 bases, and 10 bases lay in between. CDR3 region: CASSLGRGYEKLFF. The DNA for the CDR3 is TGTGCCAGCAGTTTAGGACGGGGTTATGAAAAACTGTTTTTT. Full variable domain (outside the CDR3, taken from reference TRBV27 and TRBJ1-4): EAQVTQNPRYLITVTGKKLTVTCSQNMNHEYMSWYRQDPGLGLRQIYYSMNVEVTDKGDVPEGYKVSRKEKRNFPLILESPSPNQTSLYFCASSLGRGYEKLFFGSGTQLSVL.

This clone appeared once. The V call is TRBV18, the J call TRBJ2-3; weak D call: TRBD1 (5 bases). The germline CDR1 and CDR2 sequences are KGHSH and LQKENI. The V gene lost 8 bases and the J gene lost 3 bases, with 15 bases spanning the gap. The CDR3 is made up of 14 amino acids. Here the CDR3 reads CASTAQDGTDTQYF. In DNA form, the CDR3 reads TGTGCCAGCACTGCACAGGACGGGACAGATACGCAGTATTTT.

This rearrangement joins TRBV7-2 to TRBJ2-1; 8 bases align to TRBD1. Looked up from germline, CDR1 is SGHTA and CDR2 is FQGNSA. V was clipped by 7 bases and J by 0 bases; unmatched bases: 5. CDR3 length: 15 amino acids. The DNA for the CDR3 is TGTGCCAGCAAATTCGACAGGGGCTCCTACAATGAGCAGTTCTTC. It is translated as CASKFDRGSYNEQFF.

The chain links TRBV18 to TRBJ1-2; a possible D gene is TRBD1 (6 bases). Per the germline V gene, CDR1 is KGHSH and CDR2 is LQKENI. V dropped 4 bases and J dropped 5 bases, with 26 bases sitting between them. The CDR3 is 18 amino acids. The CDR3 DNA sequence: TGTGCCAGCTCACTGGACAGTTTACCTGACTCGATTCGATATGGCTACACCTTC. Protein: CASSLDSLPDSIRYGYTF.

The chain combines TRBV2 with TRBJ1-5, with 11 bases matching TRBD1. Looked up from germline, CDR1 is SNHLY and CDR2 is FYNNEI. Losses at the gene ends were 7 bases for V and 3 bases for J; bases not matched to a gene: 5. This CDR3 region has 15 residues. The CDR3 here is CASNPDRGHNQPQHF. The CDR3 coding sequence is TGTGCCAGCAACCCGGACAGGGGGCACAATCAGCCCCAGCATTTT.